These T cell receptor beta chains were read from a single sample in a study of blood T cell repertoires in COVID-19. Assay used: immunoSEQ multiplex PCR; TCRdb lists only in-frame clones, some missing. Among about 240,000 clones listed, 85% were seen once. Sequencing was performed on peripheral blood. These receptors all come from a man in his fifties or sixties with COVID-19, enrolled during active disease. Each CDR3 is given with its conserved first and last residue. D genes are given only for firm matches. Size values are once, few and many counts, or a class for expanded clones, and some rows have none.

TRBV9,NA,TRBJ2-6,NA,CASSVGQYTNVLTF,TGTGCCAGCAGCGTAGGTCAGTATACCAACGTCCTGACTTTC
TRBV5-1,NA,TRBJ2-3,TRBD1,CASSKQGTDTQYF,TGCGCCAGCAGCAAACAGGGGACAGATACGCAGTATTTT
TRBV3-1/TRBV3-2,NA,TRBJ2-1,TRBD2,CASSQDRLAGNNEQFF,TGTGCCAGCAGCCAAGATAGGCTAGCGGGGAACAATGAGCAGTTCTTC
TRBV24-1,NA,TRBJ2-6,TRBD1,CATSDPLTGTGANVLTF,TGTGCCACCAGTGATCCCCTGACAGGGACTGGGGCCAACGTCCTGACTTTC
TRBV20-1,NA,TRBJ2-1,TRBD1,CSASPGQLNNEQFF,TGCAGTGCTAGTCCGGGACAGCTTAACAATGAGCAGTTCTTC
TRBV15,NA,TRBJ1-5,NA,CATSRDRDWYSNQPQHF,TGTGCCACCAGCAGAGATCGGGATTGGTATAGCAATCAGCCCCAGCATTTT
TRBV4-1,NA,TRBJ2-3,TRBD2,CASSQDWGLASDTQYF,TGCGCCAGCAGCCAAGATTGGGGACTAGCGTCAGATACGCAGTATTTT
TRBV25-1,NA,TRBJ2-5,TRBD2,CASTFPGGETQYF,TGTGCCAGCACCTTTCCGGGGGGAGAGACCCAGTACTTC
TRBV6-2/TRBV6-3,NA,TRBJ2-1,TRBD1,CASSPGGYNEQFF,TGTGCCAGCAGCCCAGGGGGCTACAATGAGCAGTTCTTC
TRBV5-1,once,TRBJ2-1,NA,CASSLDGYNEQFF,TGCGCCAGCAGCTTGGACGGCTACAATGAGCAGTTCTTC
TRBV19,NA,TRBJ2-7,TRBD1,CASSTLGGRRMEQYF,TGTGCCAGTAGTACCTTAGGGGGCAGGCGAATGGAGCAGTACTTC
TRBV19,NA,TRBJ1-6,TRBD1,CASSNRGNSPLHF,TGTGCCAGTAGTAACAGGGGGAACTCACCCCTCCACTTT
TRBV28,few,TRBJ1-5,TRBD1,CASSKSEQGVMGNQPQHF,TGTGCCAGCAGCAAAAGTGAACAGGGGGTCATGGGCAATCAGCCCCAGCATTTT
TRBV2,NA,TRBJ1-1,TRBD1,CASKQGGITEAFF,TGTGCCAGCAAGCAGGGGGGCATTACTGAAGCTTTCTTT
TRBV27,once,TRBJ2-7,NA,CASSSTGSSYEQYF,TGTGCCAGCAGTTCAACAGGGAGCTCCTACGAGCAGTACTTC
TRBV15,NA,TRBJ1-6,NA,CATSTGGGRNNSPLHF,TGTGCCACCAGCACCGGGGGAGGAAGGAATAATTCACCCCTCCACTTT
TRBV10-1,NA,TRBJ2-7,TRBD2,CASSETSGGAYEQYF,TGCGCCAGCAGTGAAACTAGCGGGGGGGCCTACGAGCAGTACTTC
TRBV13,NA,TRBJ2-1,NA,CASSATGNSYNEQFF,TGTGCCAGCAGCGCCACAGGTAATTCCTACAATGAGCAGTTCTTC
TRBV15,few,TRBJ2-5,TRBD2,CATSRDWAGGPETQYF,TGTGCCACCAGCAGAGATTGGGCGGGGGGGCCAGAGACCCAGTACTTC
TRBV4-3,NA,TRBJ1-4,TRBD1,CASSQGDRDTEKLFF,TGCGCCAGCAGCCAAGGGGACAGGGACACTGAAAAACTGTTTTTT
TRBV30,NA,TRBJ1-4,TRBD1,CAWSVYDRENEKLFF,TGTGCCTGGAGTGTATATGACAGGGAGAATGAAAAACTGTTTTTT
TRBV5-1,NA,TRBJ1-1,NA,CASSLPGAEAFF,TGCGCCAGCAGCCTACCGGGGGCTGAAGCTTTCTTT
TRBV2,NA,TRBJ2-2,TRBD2,CASSERGGRPNTGELFF,TGTGCCAGCAGTGAGCGGGGCGGGAGGCCGAACACCGGGGAGCTGTTTTTT
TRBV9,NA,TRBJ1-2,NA,CASSPSIDYGYTF,TGTGCCAGCAGCCCGAGTATCGACTATGGCTACACCTTC
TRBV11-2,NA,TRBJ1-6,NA,CASSLLRGRSNISPLHF,TGTGCCAGCAGCTTACTCAGGGGTAGGAGTAATATTTCACCCCTCCACTTT
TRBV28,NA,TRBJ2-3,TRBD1,CASSFDRGPTDTQYF,TGTGCCAGCAGTTTTGACAGGGGCCCCACAGATACGCAGTATTTT
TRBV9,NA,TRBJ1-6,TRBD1,CASSVDEGAPYNSPLHF,TGTGCCAGCAGCGTAGATGAGGGGGCCCCCTATAATTCACCCCTCCACTTT
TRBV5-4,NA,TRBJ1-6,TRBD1,CASSRGQGSGSPLHF,TGTGCCAGCAGCCGAGGACAGGGATCGGGCTCACCCCTCCACTTT
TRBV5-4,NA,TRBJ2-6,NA,CASSLGPVAGANVPTF,TGTGCCAGCAGCTTGGGCCCCGTGGCTGGGGCCAACGTCCCGACTTTC
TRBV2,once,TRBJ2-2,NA,CASSVLRESGELFF,TGTGCCAGCAGTGTCCTCCGGGAGTCCGGGGAGCTGTTTTTT
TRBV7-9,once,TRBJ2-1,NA,CASSLSYEQFF,TGTGCCAGCAGCCTGAGTTATGAGCAGTTCTTC
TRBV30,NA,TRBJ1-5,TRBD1,CAWSAGGLIMGVGQPQHF,TGTGCCTGGAGCGCAGGGGGCCTGATAATGGGCGTTGGTCAGCCCCAGCATTTT
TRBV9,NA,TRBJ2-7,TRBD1,CASSAGQGGYEQYF,TGTGCCAGCAGCGCCGGACAGGGAGGCTACGAGCAGTACTTC
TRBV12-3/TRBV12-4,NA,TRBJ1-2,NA,CASSSWGGYTF,TGTGCCAGCAGTTCTTGGGGCGGCTACACCTTC
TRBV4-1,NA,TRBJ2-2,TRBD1,CASSQAPRQGAYTGELFF,TGCGCCAGCAGCCAAGCCCCCCGTCAGGGGGCATACACCGGGGAGCTGTTTTTT
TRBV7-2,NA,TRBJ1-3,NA,CASSLDRSRNTIYF,TGTGCCAGCAGCCTAGACAGGTCGAGAAACACCATATATTTT
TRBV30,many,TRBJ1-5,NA,CAWTGKALGIYSNQPQHF,TGTGCCTGGACAGGGAAGGCCCTAGGGATATATAGCAATCAGCCCCAGCATTTT
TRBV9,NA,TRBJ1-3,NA,CASSVEAVSGNTIYF,TGTGCCAGCAGCGTAGAAGCGGTCTCTGGAAACACCATATATTTT
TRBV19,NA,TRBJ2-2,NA,CASSIRVLAGNTGELFF,TGTGCCAGTAGTATCCGCGTTTTGGCAGGTAACACCGGGGAGCTGTTTTTT
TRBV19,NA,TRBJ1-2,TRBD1,CASSPRDRANGYTF,TGTGCCAGTAGTCCACGGGACAGGGCGAATGGCTACACCTTC
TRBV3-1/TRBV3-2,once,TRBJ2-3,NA,CASSPSGLDTQYF,TGTGCCAGCAGCCCATCGGGACTAGATACGCAGTATTTT
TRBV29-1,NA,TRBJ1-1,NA,CSVEPGQNTEAFF,TGCAGCGTTGAACCGGGACAGAACACTGAAGCTTTCTTT